The 7 T cell receptor beta chains below all came from one sample that was sequenced in a study of blood T cell repertoires in COVID-19. The data were produced by immunoSEQ multiplex PCR, yet TCRdb's version contains in-frame clones alone and is incomplete. The profile shows 140,000 to 150,000 clones, 87% of them singletons. The sample was peripheral blood. The source of these receptors is a woman aged 50 to 60 with acute or convalescent COVID-19.

This clone appeared once. The V and J genes are TRBV18 and TRBJ2-2; tentative D call: TRBD2 (5 bases). The CDR3 loop spans 18 amino acids. Germline CDR1 is KGHSH and CDR2 is LQKENI. Trimming cost V 4 bases and J 6 bases, with 24 bases left between them. CDR3 protein: CASSRSQVTNPSPGELFF. As DNA, the CDR3 is TGTGCCAGCTCACGAAGCCAGGTTACTAATCCTAGCCCCGGGGAGCTGTTTTTT.

J is TRBJ1-5 and V is TRBV12-3 or TRBV12-4; D is possibly TRBD1 (5 bases). The V gene lost 3 bases and the J gene lost 8 bases, with 8 bases spanning the gap. This CDR3 comprises 12 residues. The CDR3 DNA is TGTGCCAGCAGTTTGCCGGGGGAGCCCCAGCATTTT. This encodes CASSLPGEPQHF.

This chain joins TRBV30 and TRBJ1-1, with 7 positions matching TRBD1. This CDR3 is built from 14 residues. Germline CDR1 GTSNPN, CDR2 SVGIG (reference sequence). V shed 2 bases, J shed 3 bases, and the junction held 6 bases outside the gene matches. CDR3 sequence (DNA): TGTGCCTGGAGTAAAACAGGGGTTCACACTGAAGCTTTCTTT. The encoded protein is CAWSKTGVHTEAFF.

The chain joins TRBV5-6 to TRBJ2-1; D is unresolved. The CDR3 runs 14 residues. CDR1 and CDR2 from the germline V gene are SGHDT and YYEEEE. Trimming took off 2 bases at V and 0 bases at J, with 6 bases between the two ends. The CDR3 here is CASSFPSSYNEQFF. DNA of the CDR3: TGTGCCAGCAGCTTCCCTAGCTCCTACAATGAGCAGTTCTTC.

J is TRBJ2-3 and V is TRBV7-9; 7 positions match TRBD2. The CDR3 sequence is 15 residues long. The junction had 4 bases not matched to a gene; V was cut back by 3 bases and J by 1 base. Germline V gene data show CDR1 as SEHNR and CDR2 as FQNEAQ (reference sequence). CDR3: CASSFTSARTDTQYF. DNA of the CDR3: TGTGCCAGCAGCTTTACTAGCGCTCGCACAGATACGCAGTATTTT.

The chain combines TRBV29-1 with TRBJ1-1; 7 bases match TRBD1. The CDR3 spans 12 residues. With 6 bases clipped from V and 0 bases from J, the junction kept 1 base outside the gene matches. Germline values: CDR1 SQVTM, CDR2 ANQGSEA. The CDR3 nucleotides are TGCAGCGTCGGACAGGTGAACACTGAAGCTTTCTTT. This sequence encodes CSVGQVNTEAFF.

The chain carries TRBV10-2 and TRBJ2-2; the match to TRBD1 covers 8 bases. V lost 3 bases and J lost 6; bases outside the gene matches: 9. Germline lookup yields CDR1 WSHSY and CDR2 SAAADI. The CDR3 extends over 16 amino acids. CDR3 sequence (DNA): TGCGCCAGCAGTGAAGCGGCAGGGGGCTTGGCCGGGGAGCTGTTTTTT. Amino acid sequence: CASSEAAGGLAGELFF.